Sequencing of this T cell receptor (beta chain) was carried out in a study of T cell clones after liver transplantation. Thawed unstimulated PBMCs were FACS-sorted by CD3, CD4 and CD8 into two populations. Trimming left V 5 bases short and J 7 bases short, with 11 bases between. Germline CDR1 LNHDA, CDR2 SQIVND (reference sequence). The CDR3 is 12 residues long. Data came from immunoSEQ multiplex PCR; TCRdb stores just in-frame clones and leaves some out. This sample has around 110,000 clones, with around nine tenths found just once. The chain has TRBV19 and TRBJ1-1; D is perhaps TRBD1 (5 bases). This sample comprised CD4+ T cells from blood, obtained 12 months after liver transplant. This TCR derives from a human patient who received a liver transplant. Certain T cells may be donor cells from the graft. The CDR3 region is CASSPKGNEAFF. Written as DNA, the CDR3 is TGTGCCAGTAGTCCAAAGGGGAATGAAGCTTTCTTT.